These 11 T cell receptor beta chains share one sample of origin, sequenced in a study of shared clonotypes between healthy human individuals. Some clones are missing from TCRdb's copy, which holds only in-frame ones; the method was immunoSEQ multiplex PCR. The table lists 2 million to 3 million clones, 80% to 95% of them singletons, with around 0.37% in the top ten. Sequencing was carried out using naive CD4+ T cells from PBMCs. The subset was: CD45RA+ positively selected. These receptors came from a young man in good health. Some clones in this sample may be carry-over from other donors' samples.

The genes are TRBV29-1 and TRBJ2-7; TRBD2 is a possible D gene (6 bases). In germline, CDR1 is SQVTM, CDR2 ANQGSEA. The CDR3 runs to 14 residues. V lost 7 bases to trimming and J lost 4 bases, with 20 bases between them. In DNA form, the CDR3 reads TGCAGCGCCGGCCGGAGGGGACTGATATACGAGCAGTACTTC. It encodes CSAGRRGLIYEQYF.

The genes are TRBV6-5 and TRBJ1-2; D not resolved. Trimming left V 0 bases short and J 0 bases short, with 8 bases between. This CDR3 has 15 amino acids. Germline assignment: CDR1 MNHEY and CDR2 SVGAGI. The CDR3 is CASSYSKDANYGYTF. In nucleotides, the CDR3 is TGTGCCAGCAGTTACTCGAAGGACGCTAACTATGGCTACACCTTC.

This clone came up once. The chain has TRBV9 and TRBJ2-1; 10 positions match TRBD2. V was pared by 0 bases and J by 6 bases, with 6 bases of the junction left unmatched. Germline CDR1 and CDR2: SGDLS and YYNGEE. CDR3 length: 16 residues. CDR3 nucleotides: TGTGCCAGCAGCGTAGATAGCGGGAGGAATGGCAATGAGCAGTTCTTC. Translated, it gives CASSVDSGRNGNEQFF.

The CDR3 region has the DNA TGTGCCAGTAGTCCAAGGCCCCCTAGCGGGAGTTTCAATGAGCAGTTCTTC. Encoded protein: CASSPRPPSGSFNEQFF. This chain connects TRBV19 to TRBJ2-1, with 10 bases identical to TRBD2. The germline V gene encodes CDR1 LNHDA and CDR2 SQIVND (reference sequence). CDR3 length: 17 residues. V trimming: 5 bases; J trimming: 6 bases; junction bases outside the gene matches: 13.

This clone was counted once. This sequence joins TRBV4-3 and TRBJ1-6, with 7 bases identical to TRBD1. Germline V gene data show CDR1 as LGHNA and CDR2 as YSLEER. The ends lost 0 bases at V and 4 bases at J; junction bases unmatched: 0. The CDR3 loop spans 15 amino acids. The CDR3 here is CASSQEGQYNSPLHF. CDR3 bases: TGCGCCAGCAGCCAAGAGGGACAGTATAATTCACCCCTCCACTTT.

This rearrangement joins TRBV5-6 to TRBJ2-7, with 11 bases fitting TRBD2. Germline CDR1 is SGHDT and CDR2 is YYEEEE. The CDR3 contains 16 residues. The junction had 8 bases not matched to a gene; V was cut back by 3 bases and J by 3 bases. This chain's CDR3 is CASSSPGTSGFYEQYF. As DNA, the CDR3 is TGTGCCAGCAGCTCTCCCGGGACTAGCGGTTTCTACGAGCAGTACTTC.

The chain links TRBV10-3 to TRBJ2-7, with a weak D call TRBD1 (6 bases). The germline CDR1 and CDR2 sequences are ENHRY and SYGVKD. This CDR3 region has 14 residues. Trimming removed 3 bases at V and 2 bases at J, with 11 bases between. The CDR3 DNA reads TGTGCCATCAGTGATACAGGGCCTCCCTACGAGCAGTACTTC. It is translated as CAISDTGPPYEQYF.

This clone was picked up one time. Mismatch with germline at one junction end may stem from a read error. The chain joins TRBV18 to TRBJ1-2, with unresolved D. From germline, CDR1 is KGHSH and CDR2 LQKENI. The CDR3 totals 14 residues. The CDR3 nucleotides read TGTGCCAGCTCCCCACAGAGATCCGACTATGGCTACACCTTC. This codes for CASSPQRSDYGYTF.

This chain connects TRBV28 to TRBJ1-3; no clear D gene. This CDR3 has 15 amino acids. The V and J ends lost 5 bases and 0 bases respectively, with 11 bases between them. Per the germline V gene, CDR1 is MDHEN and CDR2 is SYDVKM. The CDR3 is CASSGGLLSGNTIYF. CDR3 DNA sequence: TGTGCCAGCAGTGGAGGATTACTCTCTGGAAACACCATATATTTT.

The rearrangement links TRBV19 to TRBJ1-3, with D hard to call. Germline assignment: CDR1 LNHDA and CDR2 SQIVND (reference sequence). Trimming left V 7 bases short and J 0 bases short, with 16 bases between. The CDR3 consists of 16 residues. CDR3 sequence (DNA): TGTGCCAGTACCCGGACCAGGCTATACTCTGGAAACACCATATATTTT. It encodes CASTRTRLYSGNTIYF.

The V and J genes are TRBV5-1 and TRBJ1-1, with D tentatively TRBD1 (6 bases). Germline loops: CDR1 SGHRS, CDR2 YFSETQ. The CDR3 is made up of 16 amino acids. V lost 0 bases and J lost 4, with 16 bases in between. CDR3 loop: CASSLDPQGTGTEAFF. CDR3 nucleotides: TGCGCCAGCAGCTTGGACCCACAGGGAACAGGCACTGAAGCTTTCTTT.